This entry lists 7 T cell receptor beta chains sequenced from one sample in a study of T cells after posttransplantation cyclophosphamide. Method: immunoSEQ multiplex PCR; TCRdb's copy keeps in-frame clones and lacks some. In the table there are 8,500 to 9,500 clones, roughly 98% of which are singletons. Input material: naive CD8+ T cells sorted from PBMCs. These TCRs come from a man over 45 in good health, CMV-negative, and a related stem cell transplant donor.

The chain links TRBV20-1 to TRBJ1-2, with 7 nucleotides matching TRBD1. Trimming took 8 bases from V and 6 from J; bases not matched to a gene: 6. Germline V gene lookup returns CDR1 DFQATT and CDR2 SNEGSKA (reference sequence). The CDR3 has 11 amino acids. Here the CDR3 reads CSQARGDGYTF. The DNA of the CDR3 is TGCAGTCAGGCCAGGGGGGATGGCTACACCTTC.

This chain links TRBV13 with TRBJ2-3; possibly TRBD1 for D (6 bases). The CDR3 is 15 amino acids. Trimming stripped 5 bases from V and 4 bases from J, with 16 bases between. Germline V gives CDR1 PRHDT, CDR2 FYEKMQ (reference sequence). CDR3 DNA sequence: TGTGCCAGCAGCCCCGAGGGGGAGAGGGCAGATACGCAGTATTTT. As protein: CASSPEGERADTQYF.

With regard to this clone: One end of the junction fails to match germline, which may point to a read error. The identical CDR3 is also encoded by other nucleotide sequences in the sample. This chain uses TRBV27 with TRBJ1-6, with D unclear. The CDR3 contains 15 residues. Germline V gene lookup returns CDR1 MNHEY and CDR2 SMNVEV (reference sequence). CDR3 nucleotide sequence: TGTGCCAGCAGTTTGTCCCAGGCCTATAATTCCCCCCTCCACTTT. Its protein product is CASSLSQAYNSPLHF.

The gene calls are TRBV13 and TRBJ2-5, with TRBD2 identical over 9 bases. The CDR3 extends over 15 amino acids. The trim removed 0 bases at V and 2 bases at J, leaving 1 base unmatched. Germline CDR1 PRHDT, CDR2 FYEKMQ (reference sequence). The CDR3, as DNA: TGTGCCAGCAGCTTAGGTAGCGGGGGTCAAGAGACCCAGTACTTC. Its protein product is CASSLGSGGQETQYF.

The chain recombines TRBV27 with TRBJ2-7; D is unclear. The CDR3 sequence is 14 residues long. V lost 3 bases to trimming and J lost 2 bases, with 11 bases between them. CDR1 MNHEY and CDR2 SMNVEV come from the germline V gene (reference sequence). This CDR3 reads CASSFRPSTYEQYF. CDR3 coding DNA: TGTGCCAGCAGTTTCAGGCCGTCCACCTACGAGCAGTACTTC.

This clone was found once. V usage is TRBV6-5 and J usage is TRBJ2-1, with D tentatively TRBD2 (6 bases). CDR1 and CDR2 from the germline V gene are MNHEY and SVGAGI. With 2 bases removed from V and 5 bases from J, the gap between germline ends came to 7 bases. The CDR3 length is 13 residues. CDR3: CASSYRGNNEQFF. As DNA, the CDR3 is TGTGCCAGCAGTTACCGGGGGAACAATGAGCAGTTCTTC.

The chain has TRBV2 and TRBJ1-2; D is perhaps TRBD1 (5 bases). V was clipped by 5 bases and J by 2 bases, with 18 bases between them. This CDR3 contains 16 residues. Looked up from germline, CDR1 is SNHLY and CDR2 is FYNNEI. This CDR3 reads CASSRPGGDLNYGYTF. The CDR3, as DNA: TGTGCCAGCAGTCGCCCCGGGGGGGATCTAAACTATGGCTACACCTTC. The whole variable domain, filled in from reference TRBV2 and TRBJ1-2, reads EPEVTQTPSHQVTQMGQEVILRCVPISNHLYFYWYRQILGQKVEFLVSFYNNEISEKSEIFDDQFSVERPDGSNFTLKIRSTKLEDSAMYFCASSRPGGDLNYGYTFGSGTRLTVV.